This T cell receptor (beta chain) was recovered during a study of control samples from healthy donors and cancer patients. This clone was observed a handful of times. Using immunoSEQ multiplex PCR, the repertoire was profiled, and TCRdb retains in-frame clones only, with some absent. The profile shows about 96,000 clones, approximately 93% of them singletons. This TCR derives from a young man in good health. Sequencing used blood.

As DNA, the CDR3 is TGTGCCAGCAGCGCCCAGGTGGAACTCTATGGCTACACCTTC. The encoded protein is CASSAQVELYGYTF. The V and J genes are TRBV9 and TRBJ1-2; D not resolved. Trimming cost V 3 bases and J 4 bases, with 13 bases left between them. Germline V gene data show CDR1 as SGDLS and CDR2 as YYNGEE. The length of the CDR3 is 14 residues.